Listed below are T cell receptor beta chains from one sample, sequenced in a study of T cell repertoires in cytomegalovirus infection. These receptors' targets are unknown. Each CDR3 protein is one row after TCRdb ran MiXCR on the reads. The repertoire holds about 830,000 distinct CDR3 sequences, with 32% as singletons. The input for sequencing was cultured CD8+ T cells from PBMCs, taken from culture after CMV antigen stimulation. These receptors all stem from a human donor in good health (CMV status not recorded). Some clones in this sample may be carry-over from other donors' samples. Both conserved end residues are part of each CDR3. Size values are once, few and many counts, or a class for expanded clones, and some rows have none.

j_call	clone_size	v_call	cdr3_aa
TRBJ2-6	.	TRBV7-4	CASRPLDSSGANVLTF
TRBJ2-3	.	TRBV12-3/TRBV12-4	CASSPSTGGWSDTQYF
TRBJ1-5	many	TRBV3-1	CASSRRSNQPQHF
TRBJ1-1	.	TRBV7-6	CASSLARQLEAFF
TRBJ2-2	.	TRBV12-3/TRBV12-4	CASSSLGHTGELFF
TRBJ2-3	.	TRBV24-1	CATSDPGLANDTDTQYF
TRBJ2-2	.	TRBV11-3	CASSPWEGKNTGELFF
TRBJ1-2	once	TRBV15	CATSRDQGTGYGYTF
TRBJ1-3	many	TRBV7-6	CASSLGDRTSGNTIYF
TRBJ1-5	few	TRBV12-3/TRBV12-4	CASRLSQGNQPQHF
TRBJ1-6	.	TRBV4-3	CASSQDPQGNTNSPLHF
TRBJ2-1	.	TRBV7-6	CASSLEGASGPKNEQFF
TRBJ2-1	many	TRBV7-2	CASSLNGGGNNEQFF
TRBJ2-2	.	TRBV15	CATSRDRGSGGELFF
TRBJ2-1	.	TRBV12-3/TRBV12-4	CASTPRAGAPYNEQFF
TRBJ2-1	few	TRBV7-8	CASSQLAESTYNEQFF
TRBJ2-1	many	TRBV7-8	CASRRDRGFEQFF
TRBJ2-6	.	TRBV12-3/TRBV12-4	CASIGTGDSGANVLTF
TRBJ1-1	.	TRBV6-1	CASSEARDGNTEAFF
TRBJ2-1	.	TRBV6-2/TRBV6-3	CASSYSRGAGDNEQFF
TRBJ2-1	.	TRBV6-5	CASSWGRRIDEQFF
TRBJ1-2	many	TRBV12-5	CASGLGTANYGYTF
TRBJ2-5	few	TRBV6-1	CASSEALSSTRVYLDEQETQYF
TRBJ2-1	few	TRBV4-3	CASSLSASYNEQFF
TRBJ2-5	.	TRBV7-9	CASSLLAETETQYF
TRBJ1-2	once	TRBV2	CASSERGPVYGYTF
TRBJ1-2	.	TRBV12-3/TRBV12-4	CASSFLEGYGYTF
TRBJ2-1	many	TRBV7-6	CASTLRTGSSYNEQFF
TRBJ2-1	.	TRBV4-3	CASSHDGLPNNEQFF